This entry features one T cell receptor (beta chain) sequence. Its antigen is unidentified. This record belongs to a study of cytomegalovirus exposure and HLA in healthy donors. Study findings and constraints: In a later analysis, at a false discovery rate of 0.05, under 20,000 TCR beta sequences were associated with HLA alleles. CMV antigen specificity of three CMV-associated chains was confirmed in vitro.

It was with 60 Vbeta and 13 Jbeta primers that the PCR ran. Some clones are missing from TCRdb's copy, which holds only in-frame ones; the method was immunoSEQ multiplex PCR. Its clone listing holds tens of thousands of clones. The CDR3 consists of 14 residues. J gave up 7 bases and V 6 bases, and 8 bases lay outside the gene matches. From germline, CDR1 is MNHNY and CDR2 SVGAGI (reference sequence). Sample: PBMCs. The genes are TRBV6-6 and TRBJ2-1; 8 bases match TRBD1. The clonotype was recovered from a woman aged 30 to 39 in good health and CMV-seropositive. The CDR3 DNA sequence: TGTGCCAGCAGGCTCTTAGACAGGGGAAATGAGCAGTTCTTC. Its translation: CASRLLDRGNEQFF.